The rows below give T cell receptor beta chains drawn from one sample of a study of T cell repertoires in cytomegalovirus infection. TCRdb re-analysed the reads in MiXCR, keeping a single row per CDR3 protein. The sample records 200,000 to 300,000 distinct CDR3 sequences, approximately 9.1% being singletons. The sample consisted of PBMCs. The receptors were gathered from a human donor in good health (CMV status not recorded). Some clones in this sample may be carry-over from other donors' samples. Both conserved end residues are part of each CDR3. The order of the fields is J gene, V gene, clone size, CDR3 protein. A clone size is listed for some rows: how often the clone was seen (once, few, many), or a class if it is expanded.

TRBJ1-4	TRBV30	many	CAWSVRYEKLFF
TRBJ1-4	TRBV7-9	many	CASSLGVGPGEKLFF
TRBJ2-1	TRBV12-3/TRBV12-4	.	CASSLARDDEQFF
TRBJ2-4	TRBV19	many	CASGIRGGIGAKNIQYF
TRBJ1-1	TRBV11-2	many	CASSLDGGPMNTEAFF
TRBJ2-1	TRBV24-1	many	CATSDSPGAGGVVYEQFF
TRBJ2-1	TRBV7-3	.	CASSLTMRDEQFF
TRBJ1-2	TRBV6-2/TRBV6-3	many	CASSSHGGNPNGYTF
TRBJ2-3	TRBV7-2	many	CASGRGAGDTQYF
TRBJ2-1	TRBV20-1	many	CSARSLVSNEQFF
TRBJ1-1	TRBV6-2/TRBV6-3	many	CASSYSTRGHEAFF
TRBJ2-1	TRBV7-9	many	CASTDTEGLGYNEQFF
TRBJ2-7	TRBV27	many	CAAGRGGYFEQYF
TRBJ1-5	TRBV7-2	many	CASSLSTRGNQPQHF
TRBJ2-5	TRBV28	few	CASSPLMGPGRYF
TRBJ2-2	TRBV20-1	few	CSASGGAAGELFF
TRBJ2-5	TRBV7-8	many	CASSPRAGGPSDETQYF
TRBJ1-2	TRBV24-1	many	CATSDSRRVHYGYTF
TRBJ2-7	TRBV12-3/TRBV12-4	few	CASSPWTGSLYEQYF
TRBJ1-6	TRBV7-2	many	CASSLSGTPMSRSPLHF
TRBJ2-5	TRBV2	many	CAKRSAPKPGAQETQYF
TRBJ2-5	TRBV7-2	many	CASSSQRGIQETQYF
TRBJ2-7	TRBV19	few	CASSIPGGAGAGDYEQYF
TRBJ2-1	TRBV7-8	many	CASSSFAGGPNEQFF
TRBJ1-1	TRBV2	few	CASTYPQGIMDTEAFF